The rows below give T cell receptor beta chains drawn from one sample of a study of cytomegalovirus exposure and HLA in healthy donors. TCRdb's copy holds only in-frame clones and misses some; the assay was immunoSEQ multiplex PCR. Counted here are about 150,000 clones, just under 80% occurring once; the ten biggest clones make up around 5%. Sequencing was carried out using PBMCs. These TCRs come from a man aged 30 to 45 in good health. Both conserved end residues are part of each CDR3. A D gene is named only where the DNA matches it firmly. Expanded clones get a size class; other rows say once, few or many, or leave the size out.

J: TRBJ2-6
D: TRBD1
V: TRBV19
size: NA
DNA: TGTGCCAGTAGTATGACAGGGGCCTCTGGGGCCAACGTCCTGACTTTC
CDR3: CASSMTGASGANVLTF

J: TRBJ2-3
D: TRBD2
V: TRBV6-5
size: NA
DNA: TGTGCCAGCACCGCGGGGGTGGATACGCAGTATTTT
CDR3: CASTAGVDTQYF

J: TRBJ2-3
D: TRBD1
V: TRBV5-4
size: few
DNA: TGTGCCAGCAGCTCAGGGGACAGGGGGCGGACAGATACGCAGTATTTT
CDR3: CASSSGDRGRTDTQYF

J: TRBJ1-1
D: NA
V: TRBV19
size: NA
DNA: TGTGCCAGTAGTAGGGGGGGCCGAGCTTTCTTT
CDR3: CASSRGGRAFF

J: TRBJ2-7
D: TRBD2
V: TRBV6-1
size: NA
DNA: TGTGCCAGCAAGGCGGGAGGGAGCACCTACGAGCAGTACTTC
CDR3: CASKAGGSTYEQYF

J: TRBJ2-3
D: TRBD1
V: TRBV4-2
size: NA
DNA: TGTGCCAGCAGCCAAGGGACAGGGCACACAGATACGCAGTATTTT
CDR3: CASSQGTGHTDTQYF

J: TRBJ2-5
D: NA
V: TRBV29-1
size: few
DNA: TGCAGCGTTGGCCGGACTTGGGGTGAAAGGGGGTACCAAGAGACCCAGTACTTC
CDR3: CSVGRTWGERGYQETQYF

J: TRBJ2-3
D: TRBD2
V: TRBV27
size: NA
DNA: TGTGCCAGCAGTTTAGCGACTAGCGGGAGGGGGGATACGCAGTATTTT
CDR3: CASSLATSGRGDTQYF

J: TRBJ2-1
D: TRBD1
V: TRBV7-9
size: NA
DNA: TGTGCCAGCAGCCAGACAGGGGCTACCTACAATGAGCAGTTCTTC
CDR3: CASSQTGATYNEQFF

J: TRBJ1-4
D: NA
V: TRBV15
size: NA
DNA: TGTGCCACCAGCAGAGAGGGCAGCTATAATGAAAAACTGTTTTTT
CDR3: CATSREGSYNEKLFF

J: TRBJ2-1
D: TRBD2
V: TRBV6-4
size: NA
DNA: TGTGCCGGGGAGCGGGAGACGGATGAGCAGTTCTTC
CDR3: CAGERETDEQFF

J: TRBJ2-6
D: NA
V: TRBV7-2
size: few
DNA: TGTGCCACCCTCTCTGGGGCCAACGTCCTGACTTTC
CDR3: CATLSGANVLTF

J: TRBJ2-7
D: NA
V: TRBV14
size: few
DNA: TGTGCCAGCAGCCAAGTAGGGAGTTCCAACTACGAGCAGTACTTC
CDR3: CASSQVGSSNYEQYF

J: TRBJ1-6
D: NA
V: TRBV2
size: NA
DNA: TGTGCCAGCAGTGAAGGGGCAGCCTATACCTCCTATAATTCACCCCTCCACTTT
CDR3: CASSEGAAYTSYNSPLHF

J: TRBJ2-1
D: TRBD2
V: TRBV5-1
size: few
DNA: TGCGCCAGCGCCTTTAAGACTAGCGGGAGGCTGGGGGGTTACAATGAGCAGTTCTTC
CDR3: CASAFKTSGRLGGYNEQFF

J: TRBJ1-1
D: NA
V: TRBV6-6
size: NA
DNA: TGTGCCAGCAACGCAGAAATTAGGAGGACTGAAGCTTTCTTT
CDR3: CASNAEIRRTEAFF

J: TRBJ2-7
D: TRBD2
V: TRBV7-2
size: NA
DNA: TGTGCCAGCAGCAAGTCCGGGACTAGTCAGTACGAGCAGTACTTC
CDR3: CASSKSGTSQYEQYF

J: TRBJ2-3
D: NA
V: TRBV28
size: few
DNA: TGTGCCAGCTACAGGAGCACAGATACGCAGTATTTT
CDR3: CASYRSTDTQYF

J: TRBJ1-2
D: TRBD1
V: TRBV27
size: NA
DNA: TGTGCCAGCAGTCCAAGACAGGGGTTAGGCTATGGCTACACCTTC
CDR3: CASSPRQGLGYGYTF

J: TRBJ2-2
D: TRBD1
V: TRBV7-3
size: NA
DNA: TGTGCCAGCAGCTTAAAAGGACCCACCGGGACAGGAAGGTTCGCGAACACCGGGGAGCTGTTTTTT
CDR3: CASSLKGPTGTGRFANTGELFF

J: TRBJ2-3
D: NA
V: TRBV21-1
size: NA
DNA: TGTGCCAGCGAGAGAGTAGATACGCAGTATTTT
CDR3: CASERVDTQYF

J: TRBJ2-7
D: TRBD2
V: TRBV2
size: NA
DNA: TGTGCCAGCAGGTTGGGGGGGACGGCCTACGAGCAGTACTTC
CDR3: CASRLGGTAYEQYF

J: TRBJ1-2
D: NA
V: TRBV7-9
size: NA
DNA: TGTGCCAGCAGCTTAGCTGGGCCTGGCTACACCTTC
CDR3: CASSLAGPGYTF

J: TRBJ1-2
D: TRBD1
V: TRBV10-1
size: once
DNA: TGCGCCAGCAGTATAGACAGGGATCAAGGCTACACCTTC
CDR3: CASSIDRDQGYTF

J: TRBJ2-7
D: TRBD1
V: TRBV7-6
size: NA
DNA: TGTGCCAGCAGCTTAGCCAACCCAGGACAGGGGGTGAGTGAGGCTAGCTCCTACGAGCAGTACTTC
CDR3: CASSLANPGQGVSEASSYEQYF

J: TRBJ2-2
D: TRBD2
V: TRBV11-3
size: few
DNA: TGTGCCAGCAGCCAGCGGGGGAACACCGGGGAGCTGTTTTTT
CDR3: CASSQRGNTGELFF

J: TRBJ2-3
D: TRBD1
V: TRBV29-1
size: NA
DNA: TGCAGCTTGGCGGGACAGGGGACAGATACGCAGTATTTT
CDR3: CSLAGQGTDTQYF

J: TRBJ2-7
D: NA
V: TRBV15
size: NA
DNA: TGTGCCACCAGCCCCATACTCACAGGTTACGAGCAGTACTTC
CDR3: CATSPILTGYEQYF

J: TRBJ2-7
D: TRBD2
V: TRBV5-1
size: NA
DNA: TGCGCCAGCAGCTCGTGGACACCGGGACTAGCGGGGTCTCACTACGAGCAGTACTTC
CDR3: CASSSWTPGLAGSHYEQYF

J: TRBJ1-2
D: NA
V: TRBV30
size: NA
DNA: TGTGCCTGGAGTCACAGGGCGACTTATGGCTACACCTTC
CDR3: CAWSHRATYGYTF

J: TRBJ1-5
D: TRBD1
V: TRBV7-9
size: NA
DNA: TGTTCCAGCAGCTTTTCAGGGGGGCGGTGGAATCAGCCCCAGCATTTT
CDR3: CSSSFSGGRWNQPQHF

J: TRBJ2-5
D: TRBD2
V: TRBV10-3
size: NA
DNA: TGTGCCATCAGTGACACTAGCGGGAAGGAGACCCAGTACTTC
CDR3: CAISDTSGKETQYF